A single sample is the source of the 24 T cell receptor beta chains below, sequenced in a study of blood T cell repertoires in COVID-19. Using immunoSEQ multiplex PCR, the repertoire was profiled, and TCRdb retains in-frame clones only, with some absent. The sample shows about 190,000 clones, 85% to 90% of them seen only once. Sequencing was carried out using peripheral blood. These receptors came from a human donor in a cohort sampled during active COVID-19.

This clone has only one observation. The chain links TRBV7-2 to TRBJ2-5; 9 bases agree with TRBD2. The CDR3 contains 15 residues. Germline CDR1 reads SGHTA; CDR2 reads FQGNSA. V gave up 3 bases and J gave up 5 bases; unmatched junction bases: 7. This CDR3 is CASSFQAGGLETQYF. In nucleotides, the CDR3 is TGTGCCAGCAGCTTTCAAGCGGGGGGCCTGGAGACCCAGTACTTC.

The chain employs TRBV28 and TRBJ1-5, with unresolved D. The germline V gene encodes CDR1 MDHEN and CDR2 SYDVKM. Between the trimmed V and J ends, which lost 4 bases and 5 bases, there was a span of 9 bases. This CDR3 has 13 amino acids. The CDR3 DNA sequence: TGTGCCAGCAGTTATCAAGCGTATCAGCCCCAGCATTTT. Translating gives CASSYQAYQPQHF.

The rearrangement joins TRBV6-5 to TRBJ2-7; D may be TRBD1 (6 bases). V was clipped by 6 bases and J by 3 bases, with 12 bases between them. The CDR3 consists of 13 residues. CDR1 is MNHEY, CDR2 SVGAGI, per germline. The DNA of the CDR3 is TGTGCCAGCAGGCAGGGGAACTACTACGAGCAGTACTTC. Translating gives CASRQGNYYEQYF.

The rearrangement uses TRBV9 and TRBJ2-1, with 13 bases matching TRBD2. The CDR3 contains 15 residues. The V gene's germline CDR1 is SGDLS and CDR2 YYNGEE. The V gene end was trimmed by 3 bases and the J gene end by 6 bases; junction bases not matched to a gene: 3. CDR3 in amino acids: CASSATSGGTNEQFF. The DNA of the CDR3 is TGTGCCAGCAGCGCGACTAGCGGGGGGACCAATGAGCAGTTCTTC.

This rearrangement joins TRBV15 to TRBJ2-3, with D possibly TRBD2 on 7 matching bases. Germline V gene lookup returns CDR1 LNHNV and CDR2 YYDKDF (reference sequence). The V end was cut by 2 bases, the J end by 4 bases, with 22 bases between. The CDR3 is 18 amino acids. The CDR3 spells CATSRSQGGGTGSDTQYF. Here the CDR3 DNA reads TGTGCCACCAGCAGATCTCAAGGGGGGGGGACTGGGTCAGATACGCAGTATTTT.

The rearrangement joins TRBV4-3 to TRBJ1-4; tentatively, D is TRBD1 (5 bases). This CDR3 has 14 residues. With 6 bases removed from V and 10 bases from J, the gap between germline ends came to 18 bases. CDR1 and CDR2 (germline): LGHNA, YSLEER. CDR3 sequence (DNA): TGCGCCAGCAGATTACAGGAGAATGACGGAAAACTGTTTTTT. Translating it yields CASRLQENDGKLFF.

The chain carries TRBV4-3 and TRBJ1-5, with 8 bases fitting TRBD1. The CDR3 runs to 19 residues. CDR1 is LGHNA and CDR2 is YSLEER in the germline V gene. V was clipped by 0 bases and J by 2 bases; unmatched bases: 12. CDR3: CASSQDAVGGQAGNQPQHF. The CDR3 coding sequence is TGCGCCAGCAGCCAAGATGCGGTGGGGGGACAGGCTGGCAATCAGCCCCAGCATTTT.

The V gene is TRBV30, the J gene TRBJ2-3, with 9 bases identical to TRBD2. The CDR3 is 15 residues long. V gave up 5 bases and J gave up 0 bases; unmatched junction bases: 6. Germline CDR1 GTSNPN, CDR2 SVGIG (reference sequence). The CDR3: CAWAAGGSSTDTQYF. For the CDR3, the DNA is TGTGCCTGGGCAGCGGGGGGCTCTAGCACAGATACGCAGTATTTT.

J is TRBJ1-2 and V is TRBV27; 8 nucleotides line up with TRBD1. This CDR3 region has 16 residues. After removal of 3 bases from V and 4 bases from J, the junction contained 10 bases not matched to a gene. The germline CDR1 and CDR2 sequences are MNHEY and SMNVEV (reference sequence). The CDR3 sequence is CASSFHGQGASYGYTF. The CDR3 bases are TGTGCCAGCAGTTTCCATGGGCAGGGGGCCAGCTATGGCTACACCTTC.

V usage is TRBV3-1 (or the pseudogene TRBV3-2) and J usage is TRBJ1-6, with TRBD1 as a possible D gene (6 bases). The CDR3 loop spans 15 amino acids. Trimming cost V 2 bases and J 6 bases, with 11 bases left between them. Germline CDR1 and CDR2: LGHDT and YNNKEL (reference sequence). CDR3: CASSQSDSSNSPLHF. The CDR3 bases are TGTGCCAGCAGCCAATCGGACAGTTCTAATTCACCCCTCCACTTT.

The gene calls are TRBV4-1 and TRBJ1-3, with unresolved D. V lost 0 bases, J lost 6 bases, and 6 bases lay in between. The CDR3 is 13 amino acids. Germline V gene lookup returns CDR1 MGHRA and CDR2 YSYEKL. The CDR3 DNA reads TGCGCCAGCAGCCAAGAAGAACTAAACACCATATATTTT. This codes for CASSQEELNTIYF.

The genes are TRBV9 and TRBJ2-1; TRBD2 matches 7 bases. J gave up 1 base and V 4 bases, and 8 bases lay outside the gene matches. The CDR3 has 16 amino acids. The germline V gene has CDR1 SGDLS and CDR2 YYNGEE. CDR3 in amino acids: CASSPRTSRSYNEQFF. CDR3 in DNA: TGTGCCAGCAGCCCCCGGACTAGTCGATCCTACAATGAGCAGTTCTTC.

The chain couples TRBV6-2 or TRBV6-3 to TRBJ2-7; TRBD1 agrees at 7 bases. This CDR3 is 16 amino acids long. Germline V lookup: CDR1 MNHEY, CDR2 SVGEGT. Trimming removed 4 bases from V and 0 bases from J; junction bases left unmatched: 9. CDR3 sequence reads: CASSSGQFSASYEQYF. The DNA of the CDR3 is TGTGCCAGCAGTTCGGGACAGTTTTCGGCCTCCTACGAGCAGTACTTC.

The chain has TRBV18 and TRBJ2-3; D is unresolved. Trimming shortened V by 5 bases and J by 0 bases, and 9 bases separated the two germline ends. From germline, CDR1 is KGHSH and CDR2 LQKENI. The CDR3 sequence is 14 residues long. The CDR3 region is CASSTYDSTDTQYF. In nucleotides, the CDR3 is TGTGCCAGCTCAACCTATGATAGCACAGATACGCAGTATTTT.

The chain has TRBV10-3 and TRBJ1-1; weak D call: TRBD1 (6 bases). Germline V CDR1 and CDR2: ENHRY, SYGVKD. This CDR3 comprises 12 residues. Trimming shortened V by 8 bases and J by 5 bases, and 12 bases separated the two germline ends. CDR3 sequence: CAIGTSVTEAFF. The DNA for the CDR3 is TGTGCCATCGGGACAAGTGTGACTGAAGCTTTCTTT.

The rearrangement links TRBV12-2 to TRBJ2-5; the DNA was not compared with TRBD1, the D call given in the table. TRBV12-2 represents a pseudogene. The CDR3 covers 17 residues. CDR3 residues: CASRSRFGRGLRETQYF. The CDR3 DNA reads as TGTGCAAGTCGCTCTCGATTTGGCAGGGGGTTGCGCGAGACCCAGTACTTC.

The V call is TRBV2, the J call TRBJ2-2; no reliable D call. The CDR3 consists of 12 residues. Germline-derived CDR1 and CDR2 are SNHLY and FYNNEI. V was clipped by 7 bases and J by 3 bases, with 6 bases between them. CDR3 sequence: CASTSDTGELFF. The CDR3 DNA reads as TGTGCCAGCACCTCCGACACCGGGGAGCTGTTTTTT.

V is TRBV7-8 and J is TRBJ2-5; tentatively, D is TRBD2 (5 bases). Deletions cut 0 bases from V and 4 bases from J, with 9 bases between. The CDR3 loop spans 14 amino acids. Germline CDR1 is SGHVS and CDR2 is FQNEAQ. The CDR3 bases are TGTGCCAGCAGCTTAGCCTCGAGGGTAGAGACCCAGTACTTC. Its protein is CASSLASRVETQYF. The entire variable domain, with the rest obtained from reference TRBV7-8 and TRBJ2-5, is as follows: GAGVSQSPRYKVAKRGQDVALRCDPISGHVSLFWYQQALGQGPEFLTYFQNEAQLDKSGLPSDRFFAERPEGSVSTLKIQRTQQEDSAVYLCASSLASRVETQYFGPGTRLLVL.

The V call is TRBV2, the J call TRBJ1-3; possible D gene TRBD1, 6 bases. The germline gives CDR1 SNHLY, CDR2 FYNNEI. The CDR3 spans 15 residues. Trimming shortened V by 7 bases and J by 0 bases, and 13 bases separated the two germline ends. This CDR3 reads CASTQGEFSGNTIYF. CDR3 bases: TGTGCCAGCACACAGGGCGAATTCTCTGGAAACACCATATATTTT.

The rearrangement uses TRBV4-3 and TRBJ2-5; TRBD2 matches at 7 bases. Trimming removed 1 base from V and 4 bases from J; junction bases left unmatched: 6. Germline lookup yields CDR1 LGHNA and CDR2 YSLEER. The CDR3 extends over 15 amino acids. The CDR3 nucleotides are TGCGCCAGCAGCCAAGGGGAGGGTTATGGAGAGACCCAGTACTTC. Its translation: CASSQGEGYGETQYF.

J is TRBJ1-2 and V is TRBV28; D unclear. With 6 bases removed from V and 1 base from J, the gap between germline ends came to 9 bases. The CDR3 loop spans 13 amino acids. CDR1 is MDHEN and CDR2 is SYDVKM in the germline V gene. In nucleotides, the CDR3 is TGTGCCAGCAGCCCGGGTCGTAACTATGGCTACACCTTC. Translation: CASSPGRNYGYTF.

The chain has TRBV5-1 and TRBJ2-2; perhaps TRBD2 as D (5 bases). Deletions cut 4 bases from V and 4 bases from J, with 14 bases between. The CDR3 is 15 amino acids. The germline gives CDR1 SGHRS, CDR2 YFSETQ. This CDR3 is CASSDGGLSTGELFF. In nucleotides, the CDR3 is TGCGCCAGCAGCGATGGAGGTTTAAGCACCGGGGAGCTGTTTTTT.

V gene TRBV6-2 or TRBV6-3 combines with J gene TRBJ2-7; TRBD2 matches at 7 bases. Germline V CDR1 and CDR2: MNHEY, SVGEGT. V was clipped by 2 bases and J by 6 bases; unmatched bases: 7. The CDR3 totals 14 residues. This chain's CDR3 is CASSYLAGVVEQYF. The CDR3 coding sequence is TGTGCCAGCAGTTACCTCGCGGGGGTGGTCGAGCAGTACTTC.

The gene calls are TRBV6-1 and TRBJ1-2; D is perhaps TRBD1 (6 bases). The CDR3 is 15 amino acids. Looked up from germline, CDR1 is MNHNS and CDR2 is SASEGT. Trimming pared 3 bases from V and 4 bases from J, leaving 15 bases between. Here the CDR3 reads CASSEGSGDRYGYTF. The CDR3 bases are TGTGCCAGCAGTGAGGGATCAGGGGATCGCTATGGCTACACCTTC.